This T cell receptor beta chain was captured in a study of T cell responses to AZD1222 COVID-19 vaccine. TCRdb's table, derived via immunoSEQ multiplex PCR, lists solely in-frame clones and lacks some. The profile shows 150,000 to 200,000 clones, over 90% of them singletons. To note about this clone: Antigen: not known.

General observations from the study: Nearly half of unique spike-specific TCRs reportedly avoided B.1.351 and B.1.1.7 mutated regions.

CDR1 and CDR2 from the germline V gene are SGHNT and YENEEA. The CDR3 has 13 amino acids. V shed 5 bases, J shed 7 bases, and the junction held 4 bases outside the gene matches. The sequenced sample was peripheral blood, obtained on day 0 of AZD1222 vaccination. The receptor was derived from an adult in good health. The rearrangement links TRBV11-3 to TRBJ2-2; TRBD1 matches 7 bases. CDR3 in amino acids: CASSLQGNGELFF. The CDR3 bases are TGTGCCAGCAGCCTACAGGGGAACGGGGAGCTGTTTTTT.